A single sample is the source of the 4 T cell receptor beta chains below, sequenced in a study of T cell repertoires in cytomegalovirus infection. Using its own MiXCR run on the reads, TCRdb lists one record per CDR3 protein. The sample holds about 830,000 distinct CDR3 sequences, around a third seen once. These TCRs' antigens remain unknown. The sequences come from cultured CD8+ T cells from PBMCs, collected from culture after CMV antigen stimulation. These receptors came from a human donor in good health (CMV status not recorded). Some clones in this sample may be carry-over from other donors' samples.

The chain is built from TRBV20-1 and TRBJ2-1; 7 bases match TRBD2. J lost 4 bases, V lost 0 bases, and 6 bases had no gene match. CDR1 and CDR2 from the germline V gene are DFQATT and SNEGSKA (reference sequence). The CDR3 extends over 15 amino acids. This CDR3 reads CSARDMGGTYNEQFF. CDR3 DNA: TGCAGTGCTAGAGATATGGGGGGGACGTACAATGAGCAGTTCTTC.

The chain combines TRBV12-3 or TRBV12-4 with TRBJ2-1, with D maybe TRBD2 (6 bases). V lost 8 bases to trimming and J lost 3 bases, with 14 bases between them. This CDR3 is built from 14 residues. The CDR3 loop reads CASLSPGDYNEQFF. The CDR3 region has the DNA TGTGCCAGCCTCTCTCCGGGGGACTACAATGAGCAGTTCTTC.

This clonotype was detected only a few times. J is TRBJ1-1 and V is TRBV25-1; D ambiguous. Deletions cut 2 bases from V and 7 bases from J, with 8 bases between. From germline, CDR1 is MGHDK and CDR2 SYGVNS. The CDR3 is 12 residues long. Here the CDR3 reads CASSEDQIEAFF. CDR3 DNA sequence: TGTGCCAGCAGTGAAGATCAGATTGAAGCTTTCTTT.

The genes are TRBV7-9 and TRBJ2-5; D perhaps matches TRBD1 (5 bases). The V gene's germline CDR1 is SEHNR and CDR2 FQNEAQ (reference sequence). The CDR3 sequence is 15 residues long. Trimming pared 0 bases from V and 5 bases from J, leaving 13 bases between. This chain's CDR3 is CASSLAGQGVETQYF. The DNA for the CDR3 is TGTGCCAGCAGCTTAGCAGGGCAGGGTGTGGAGACCCAGTACTTC.